The present entry profiles one T cell receptor beta chain with its context. Germline values: CDR1 LNHDA, CDR2 SQIVND (reference sequence). The CDR3 has 13 residues. With 6 bases removed from V and 0 bases from J, the gap between germline ends came to 6 bases. This sample is drawn from a study of graft-versus-host responses after intestinal transplantation. The repertoire was sequenced with immunoSEQ multiplex PCR; TCRdb's copy has only in-frame clones and lacks some. The data show about 43,000 clones, approximately 95% seen once. The sequences come from PBMCs, collected approximately 350 days after intestinal transplant. The receptor's source is a human patient who received an intestinal transplant, so some T cells may come from the graft donor. The chain carries TRBV19 and TRBJ1-3; no definite D call. As DNA, the CDR3 is TGTGCCAGTAGATTTCCCTCTGGAAACACCATATATTTT. Its translation is CASRFPSGNTIYF.